The 29 T cell receptor beta chains below were found in one sample sequenced in a study of blood T cells in healthy people across ages. Combining a sample-barcoded 5' primer with a J-beta primer mix, a second PCR ran for about 7 to 11 cycles. MiXCR, applied by TCRdb to the 5' RACE reads, yields one record per CDR3 protein. This table has 550,000 to 800,000 distinct CDR3 sequences, under 25% appearing once. Sample: blood. Receptors originate from a man aged 70 or older in good health.

In this sample, this clonotype turned up many times. The J gene is TRBJ2-2, the V gene TRBV5-6; a weak D match, TRBD2 (7 bases). This CDR3 contains 16 residues. With 0 bases removed from V and 3 bases from J, the gap between germline ends came to 12 bases. CDR1 and CDR2 (germline): SGHDT, YYEEEE. CDR3 residues: CASSLESGTHTGELFF. As DNA, the CDR3 is TGTGCCAGCAGCTTGGAAAGCGGGACACACACCGGGGAGCTGTTTTTT.

This CDR3 reads CAISEDSLYGYTF. The CDR3 DNA reads TGTGCCATCAGTGAGGACAGCCTCTATGGCTACACCTTC. V and J are TRBV10-3 and TRBJ1-2; the D gene is possibly TRBD1 (5 bases). V was pared by 2 bases and J by 4 bases, with 8 bases between. The CDR3 has 13 residues. The germline V gene encodes CDR1 ENHRY and CDR2 SYGVKD.

This chain joins TRBV5-6 and TRBJ1-1, with unresolved D. The CDR3 runs to 14 residues. Trimming shortened V by 4 bases and J by 2 bases, and 12 bases separated the two germline ends. The germline V gene has CDR1 SGHDT and CDR2 YYEEEE. For the CDR3, the DNA is TGTGCCAGCAGCAACCCGGGTGGAAACACTGAAGCTTTCTTT. Translated: CASSNPGGNTEAFF.

This clonotype was found many times. The V gene is TRBV29-1, the J gene TRBJ1-1; the D gene is possibly TRBD1 (6 bases). In germline, CDR1 is SQVTM, CDR2 ANQGSEA. The CDR3 covers 13 residues. Trimming pared 4 bases from V and 1 base from J, leaving 10 bases between. The CDR3 DNA follows: TGCAGCGTTGGGGTGACAGGGAACACTGAAGCTTTCTTT. Encoded protein: CSVGVTGNTEAFF.

This clonotype turned up a few times. This chain links TRBV7-2 with TRBJ2-1; unclear D gene. Germline V gene data show CDR1 as SGHTA and CDR2 as FQGNSA. V was cut by 5 bases and J by 5 bases, with 19 bases left in between. The CDR3 loop spans 16 amino acids. Here the CDR3 DNA reads TGTGCCAGCAGCCCAGGTACGGACGCCCGCAACAATGAGCAGTTCTTC. This encodes CASSPGTDARNNEQFF.

This clonotype occurred a few times. The gene calls are TRBV20-1 and TRBJ2-3; 7 nucleotides match TRBD2. Looked up from germline, CDR1 is DFQATT and CDR2 is SNEGSKA (reference sequence). The ends lost 1 base at V and 3 bases at J; junction bases unmatched: 7. This CDR3 has 15 residues. The CDR3 region is CSARAPGLHTDTQYF. In DNA form, the CDR3 reads TGCAGTGCTAGAGCCCCGGGACTACATACAGATACGCAGTATTTT.

This clonotype was seen only a few times. The chain is built from TRBV7-2 and TRBJ2-1, with D maybe TRBD2 (5 bases). The CDR3 is 15 amino acids. V was shortened by 2 bases and J by 0 bases, with 8 bases between the two germline ends. Germline-derived CDR1 and CDR2 are SGHTA and FQGNSA. The CDR3 bases are TGTGCCAGCAGCTTATCCCGGGACTCCTACAATGAGCAGTTCTTC. Its protein is CASSLSRDSYNEQFF.

The CDR3 is CASSLEGRGREAQYF. The DNA of the CDR3 is TGTGCCAGCAGCTTGGAGGGACGGGGTCGTGAGGCGCAGTATTTT. The chain joins TRBV5-5 to TRBJ2-3; the D gene could be TRBD1 or TRBD2 (5 bases each). Looked up from germline, CDR1 is SGHKS and CDR2 is YYEKEE (reference sequence). The CDR3 has 15 amino acids. V lost 0 bases and J lost 10, with 18 bases in between.

The table lists this clonotype with a few counts. The V and J genes are TRBV7-2 and TRBJ2-4; 8 bases match TRBD2. The V segment lost 5 bases and the J segment 3 bases; nucleotides outside the gene matches: 6. CDR1 and CDR2 from the germline V gene are SGHTA and FQGNSA. The CDR3 has 15 residues. The CDR3, as DNA: TGTGCCAGCAGCCCGGGGGGGTTGGGCAAAAACATTCAGTACTTC. It yields the protein CASSPGGLGKNIQYF.

The genes are TRBV6-5 and TRBJ1-4, with 7 bases matching TRBD1. V shed 2 bases and J 8 bases; nucleotides not matched to a gene: 5. The CDR3 extends over 14 amino acids. Germline V gene sequence: CDR1 MNHEY, CDR2 SVGAGI. CDR3 DNA sequence: TGTGCCAGCAGTTACCAGGGGGTGCGGGAAAAACTGTTTTTT. It translates to CASSYQGVREKLFF.

The V call is TRBV7-2, the J call TRBJ2-7; no clear D. V lost 1 base, J lost 2 bases, and 9 bases lay in between. The germline gives CDR1 SGHTA, CDR2 FQGNSA. The CDR3 length is 14 residues. CDR3 in DNA: TGTGCCAGCAGCTTAGGACTTATCCCCTACGAGCAGTACTTC. This gives the protein CASSLGLIPYEQYF.

This chain joins TRBV3-1 and TRBJ2-1; D may be TRBD1 or TRBD2 (5 bases each). V was cut by 4 bases and J by 10 bases, with 14 bases left in between. The CDR3 runs 13 residues. Germline loops: CDR1 LGHDT, CDR2 YNNKEL (reference sequence). Here the CDR3 DNA reads TGTGCCAGCAGCCGGGACCAAAGGGCGGAGCAGTTCTTC. Its protein is CASSRDQRAEQFF.

This chain connects TRBV3-1 to TRBJ2-5; 13 nucleotides align to TRBD2. The tail of the sequence fits TRBJ2-1 better, so the J call may be wrong. Germline CDR1 and CDR2: LGHDT and YNNKEL (reference sequence). There are 15 residues in the CDR3. In DNA, the CDR3 is TGTGCCAGCAGCCAGACTAGCGGGAGGTCCAATGAGCAGTTCTTC. This gives the protein CASSQTSGRSNEQFF.

J is TRBJ1-2 and V is TRBV10-3; D gene uncertain. V dropped 3 bases and J dropped 8 bases, with 25 bases sitting between them. Germline V gene lookup returns CDR1 ENHRY and CDR2 SYGVKD. The length of the CDR3 is 17 residues. The CDR3 bases are TGTGCCATCAGTGAAATTAGGGCCGCTATGACCATGGCCGGCTACACCTTC. Encoded protein: CAISEIRAAMTMAGYTF.

A few counts support this clonotype. This chain links TRBV20-1 with TRBJ1-3; D is ambiguous. Germline assignment: CDR1 DFQATT and CDR2 SNEGSKA (reference sequence). The CDR3 is 13 amino acids. The V end lost 0 bases, the J end lost 4 bases, and 7 bases lay between the germline ends. For the CDR3, the DNA is TGCAGTGCTAGAGACCCCTGGGGAAACACCATATATTTT. Protein: CSARDPWGNTIYF.

The chain recombines TRBV20-1 with TRBJ2-1; 8 nucleotides align to TRBD2. The germline CDR1 and CDR2 sequences are DFQATT and SNEGSKA (reference sequence). This CDR3 spans 16 amino acids. V was pared by 0 bases and J by 0 bases, with 4 bases of the junction left unmatched. This CDR3 is CSARELSGSSYNEQFF. The CDR3 bases are TGCAGTGCTAGAGAATTGAGCGGGAGCTCCTACAATGAGCAGTTCTTC.

This clonotype appeared a few times. The rearrangement links TRBV6-1 to TRBJ2-3; D remains unclear. Germline CDR1 is MNHNS and CDR2 is SASEGT. The germline V and J ends were trimmed by 7 bases and 2 bases, with 7 bases remaining between them. The CDR3 is 12 amino acids. The CDR3 region is CASTFATDTQYF. The CDR3 bases are TGTGCCAGCACGTTTGCCACAGATACGCAGTATTTT.

This rearrangement joins TRBV7-9 to TRBJ2-2; D is undetermined. This CDR3 spans 13 amino acids. Per germline, CDR1 SEHNR and CDR2 FQNEAQ (reference sequence). Trimming left V 6 bases short and J 4 bases short, with 9 bases between. The CDR3 bases are TGTGCCAGCAGAAAAGGGTCCACCGGGGAGCTGTTTTTT. This encodes CASRKGSTGELFF. The full variable domain, completed using reference TRBV7-9 and TRBJ2-2, is DTGVSQNPRHKITKRGQNVTFRCDPISEHNRLYWYRQTLGQGPEFLTYFQNEAQLEKSRLLSDRFSAERPKGSFSTLEIQRTEQGDSAMYLCASRKGSTGELFFGEGSRLTVL.

There are a few counts of this clonotype. This chain connects TRBV20-1 to TRBJ2-5; 7 positions agree with TRBD2. The DNA end lines up better with TRBJ2-7; the J call may be wrong. Germline-derived CDR1 and CDR2 are DFQATT and SNEGSKA (reference sequence). The CDR3 length is 15 residues. The CDR3, as DNA: TGCAGTGCTAGAGATGTTAGGCGGGAGAACTCCGAGCAGTACTTC. This sequence encodes CSARDVRRENSEQYF.

In this sample, this clonotype turned up a few times. The chain combines TRBV2 with TRBJ1-1; a possible D gene is TRBD1 (5 bases). Germline CDR1 and CDR2: SNHLY and FYNNEI. V gave up 7 bases and J gave up 1 base, with 10 bases separating them. There are 13 residues in the CDR3. The DNA of the CDR3 is TGTGCCAGCAATTCGCAGGGGAACACTGAAGCTTTCTTT. Protein sequence: CASNSQGNTEAFF.

The CDR3 DNA is TGCGCCACCGGACCCCAACTCGGTCAGCCCCAGCATTTT. This gives the protein CATGPQLGQPQHF. The chain recombines TRBV4-1 with TRBJ1-5; D gene uncertain. V lost 10 bases and J lost 6, with 16 bases in between. The CDR3 contains 13 residues. Germline V gene data show CDR1 as MGHRA and CDR2 as YSYEKL.

This clonotype was recorded a few times. This chain uses TRBV6-1 with TRBJ2-7, with a weak D call TRBD2 (7 bases). The V end was cut by 7 bases, the J end by 0 bases, with 16 bases between. CDR3 size: 15 residues. Germline V lookup: CDR1 MNHNS, CDR2 SASEGT. The CDR3 spells CASIGEGVLSYEQYF. The DNA of the CDR3 is TGTGCCAGCATAGGGGAGGGGGTTCTCTCCTACGAGCAGTACTTC.

This CDR3 reads CSAREIGGLAGYNEQFF. The CDR3 DNA reads TGCAGTGCTAGAGAGATCGGGGGACTAGCGGGATACAATGAGCAGTTCTTC. The chain uses TRBV20-1 and TRBJ2-1; 13 bases map to TRBD2. In germline, CDR1 is DFQATT, CDR2 SNEGSKA (reference sequence). This CDR3 region has 17 residues. Trimming removed 0 bases from V and 4 bases from J; junction bases left unmatched: 6.

This clonotype has just a few counts. This chain uses TRBV5-6 with TRBJ2-2; perhaps D is TRBD1 or TRBD2 (5 bases each). The V end lost 4 bases, the J end lost 1 base, and 11 bases lay between the germline ends. This CDR3 comprises 15 residues. The V gene's germline CDR1 is SGHDT and CDR2 YYEEEE. CDR3 region: CASSPLGGNTGELFF. The CDR3, as DNA: TGTGCCAGCAGCCCCCTTGGGGGGAACACCGGGGAGCTGTTTTTT.

In this sample, this clonotype turned up a few times. The chain links TRBV6-1 to TRBJ1-1, with TRBD1 matching over 7 bases. Unmatched junction bases numbered 18, after V lost 6 bases and J lost 5 bases. Germline lookup yields CDR1 MNHNS and CDR2 SASEGT. CDR3 length: 17 residues. The CDR3 DNA sequence: TGTGCCAGCAGCCGCTTCCGGGACAGCCGTTATCGAACTGAAGCTTTCTTT. It encodes CASSRFRDSRYRTEAFF.

V and J are TRBV20-1 and TRBJ2-5, with 7 bases identical to TRBD1. The CDR3 is made up of 12 amino acids. From germline, CDR1 is DFQATT and CDR2 SNEGSKA (reference sequence). Losses at the gene ends were 6 bases for V and 5 bases for J; bases not matched to a gene: 6. The CDR3 DNA reads as TGCAGTGCCCAAGGACAGGTCGAGACCCAGTACTTC. Its translation is CSAQGQVETQYF.

DNA of the CDR3: TGCGCCAGCAGGCCGACAGGGGCGGCGGATGAGCAGTTCTTC. It yields the protein CASRPTGAADEQFF. The chain carries TRBV5-1 and TRBJ2-1; 8 nucleotides agree with TRBD1. V shed 5 bases and J 8 bases; nucleotides not matched to a gene: 9. Germline-derived CDR1 and CDR2 are SGHRS and YFSETQ. The CDR3 has 14 residues.

This clonotype was counted many times. The chain is built from TRBV5-1 and TRBJ2-3; D may be TRBD1 (6 bases). The CDR3 totals 16 residues. CDR1 is SGHRS, CDR2 YFSETQ, per germline. The V gene lost 0 bases and the J gene lost 2 bases, with 13 bases spanning the gap. The CDR3 loop is CASSLVGARHTDTQYF. CDR3 sequence (DNA): TGCGCCAGCAGCTTGGTGGGGGCGCGGCACACAGATACGCAGTATTTT.

This clonotype came up a few times. The V and J genes are TRBV20-1 and TRBJ2-1; TRBD2 matches 13 bases. V lost 3 bases and J lost 0; bases outside the gene matches: 11. The CDR3 runs 19 residues. CDR1 is DFQATT, CDR2 SNEGSKA, per germline (reference sequence). The CDR3 loop is CSARYTSGRVLSSYNEQFF. The CDR3, as DNA: TGCAGTGCTAGGTATACTAGCGGGAGGGTCCTGAGCTCCTACAATGAGCAGTTCTTC.